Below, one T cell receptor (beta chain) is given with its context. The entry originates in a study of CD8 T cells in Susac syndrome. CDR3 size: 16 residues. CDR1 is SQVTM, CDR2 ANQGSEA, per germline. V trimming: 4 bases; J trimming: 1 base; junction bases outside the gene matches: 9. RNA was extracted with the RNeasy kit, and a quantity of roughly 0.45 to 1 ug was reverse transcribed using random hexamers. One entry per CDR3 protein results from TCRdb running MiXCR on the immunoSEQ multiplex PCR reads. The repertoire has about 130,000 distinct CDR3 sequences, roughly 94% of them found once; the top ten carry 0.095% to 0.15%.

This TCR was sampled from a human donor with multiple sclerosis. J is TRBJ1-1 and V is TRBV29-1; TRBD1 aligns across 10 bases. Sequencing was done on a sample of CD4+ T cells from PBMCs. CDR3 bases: TGCAGCGTTGGGGGGACAGGGGAGGACTCGAACACTGAAGCTTTCTTT. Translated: CSVGGTGEDSNTEAFF.